Detailed here is one T cell receptor (beta chain). These data originate in a study of blood T cell repertoires in COVID-19. TCRdb's copy holds only in-frame clones and misses some; the assay was immunoSEQ multiplex PCR. The sample has about 36,000 clones; about 74% are singletons. Source material: peripheral blood. This clonotype was obtained from a man in his sixties with active COVID-19.

The CDR3 DNA sequence: TGTGCCAGCAAAGGGGGCGGAAGCGCTGAAGCTTTCTTT. Translation: CASKGGGSAEAFF. The rearrangement uses TRBV25-1 and TRBJ1-1, with 7 bases lining up with TRBD1. Trimming removed 7 bases from V and 6 bases from J; junction bases left unmatched: 8. Germline CDR1 is MGHDK and CDR2 is SYGVNS. The CDR3 loop spans 13 amino acids.